These T cell receptor beta chains were read from a single sample in a study of T-cell memory formation after mild COVID-19. TCRdb reprocessed the 5' RACE reads via MiXCR and lists one record per CDR3 protein. The sample includes roughly 150,000 distinct CDR3 sequences, roughly 13% of them seen just once. The sample taken for sequencing was PBMCs or a T cell subset sorted from them (not recorded which). These receptor sequences come from a young man who had mild COVID-19 (a few samples of this study predate the infection). Cell type and time point are not known. The CDR3 runs from the conserved cysteine through the conserved F or W. Each record gives: D gene, clone size, V gene, J gene, CDR3 DNA, CDR3 protein. D genes are given only for firm matches. Rows give clone size only sometimes, using once, few, many, or a class for an expanded clone.

D gene: -
clone size: -
V gene: TRBV18
J gene: TRBJ2-3
CDR3 DNA: TGTGCCAGCTCACCACGTTCGGGGGGCACAGATACGCAGTATTTT
CDR3 protein: CASSPRSGGTDTQYF

D gene: TRBD2
clone size: few
V gene: TRBV20-1
J gene: TRBJ2-1
CDR3 DNA: TGCAGTGCTAGAGATCCCACGACTAGCGGGGGTGGGCAGTTCTTC
CDR3 protein: CSARDPTTSGGGQFF

D gene: TRBD2
clone size: -
V gene: TRBV27
J gene: TRBJ2-4
CDR3 DNA: TGTGCCAGCAGAAACGCGGGGGGGCGTGGCATTCAGTACTTC
CDR3 protein: CASRNAGGRGIQYF

D gene: -
clone size: few
V gene: TRBV11-2
J gene: TRBJ2-7
CDR3 DNA: TGTGCCAGCAGCGTCCGTTGGGGAGCGTACTTC
CDR3 protein: CASSVRWGAYF

D gene: -
clone size: -
V gene: TRBV7-6
J gene: TRBJ1-3
CDR3 DNA: TGTGCCAGCAGCCTAGAGGGGTTCACTTCTGAGAACACCATATATTTT
CDR3 protein: CASSLEGFTSENTIYF

D gene: TRBD2
clone size: many
V gene: TRBV6-6
J gene: TRBJ2-7
CDR3 DNA: TGTGCCAGCAGCTACGGGAGGGACTACGAGCAGTACTTC
CDR3 protein: CASSYGRDYEQYF

D gene: TRBD1
clone size: few
V gene: TRBV15
J gene: TRBJ2-7
CDR3 DNA: TGTGCCACCAGCAACGACAGGGGACCCTACGAGCAGTACTTC
CDR3 protein: CATSNDRGPYEQYF

D gene: -
clone size: -
V gene: TRBV20-1
J gene: TRBJ2-7
CDR3 DNA: TGCAGTGCTAGACCCCCGAGCTCCTACGAGCAGTACTTC
CDR3 protein: CSARPPSSYEQYF

D gene: TRBD1
clone size: few
V gene: TRBV6-6
J gene: TRBJ1-1
CDR3 DNA: TGTGCCAGCAGTTACTCGAGGGGGCAAACTGAAGCTTTCTTT
CDR3 protein: CASSYSRGQTEAFF

D gene: -
clone size: -
V gene: TRBV20-1
J gene: TRBJ2-1
CDR3 DNA: TGCAGTGCTAGAGTTGACACCTACAATGAGCAGTTCTTC
CDR3 protein: CSARVDTYNEQFF

D gene: -
clone size: -
V gene: TRBV7-2
J gene: TRBJ2-3
CDR3 DNA: TGTGCCAGCAGCCCGAGGGGTAGCACAGATACGCAGTATTTT
CDR3 protein: CASSPRGSTDTQYF

D gene: -
clone size: few
V gene: TRBV30
J gene: TRBJ2-7
CDR3 DNA: TGTGCCTGGATTGGACTGCGGAGCGGCGAGCAGTACTTC
CDR3 protein: CAWIGLRSGEQYF

D gene: -
clone size: -
V gene: TRBV5-1
J gene: TRBJ2-5
CDR3 DNA: TGCGCCAGCAGCTTGGGGTCCAAAAAGACCCAGTACTTC
CDR3 protein: CASSLGSKKTQYF

D gene: TRBD1
clone size: few
V gene: TRBV6-6
J gene: TRBJ1-6
CDR3 DNA: TGTGCCAGCAGCTTCAGGGGGCGAGATTCACCCCTCCACTTT
CDR3 protein: CASSFRGRDSPLHF

D gene: -
clone size: few
V gene: TRBV7-3
J gene: TRBJ2-1
CDR3 DNA: TGTGCCAGCAGCTTAACTAGGGGACTCCACAATGAGCAGTTCTTC
CDR3 protein: CASSLTRGLHNEQFF

D gene: -
clone size: -
V gene: TRBV4-2
J gene: TRBJ2-5
CDR3 DNA: TGTGCCAGCAGCCCGGCGGGCGACCAAGCTGGGGAGACCCAGTACTTC
CDR3 protein: CASSPAGDQAGETQYF

D gene: -
clone size: -
V gene: TRBV11-3
J gene: TRBJ1-1
CDR3 DNA: TGTGCCAGCAGCTCAGCTGGGACGGGGAACACTGAAGCTTTCTTT
CDR3 protein: CASSSAGTGNTEAFF

D gene: -
clone size: few
V gene: TRBV23-1
J gene: TRBJ2-3
CDR3 DNA: TGCGCCAGCAGTCAATCAGATCGGGGGGCTTTAGATACGCAGTATTTT
CDR3 protein: CASSQSDRGALDTQYF

D gene: -
clone size: -
V gene: TRBV4-2
J gene: TRBJ2-4
CDR3 DNA: TGTGCCAGCAGCCTAAGGATGGGGAGTCTAGCCAAAAACATTCAGTACTTC
CDR3 protein: CASSLRMGSLAKNIQYF

D gene: TRBD2
clone size: -
V gene: TRBV5-4
J gene: TRBJ2-5
CDR3 DNA: TGTGCCAGCAGCTTGGCCGGGGGGGCGCCGCAAGAGACCCAGTACTTC
CDR3 protein: CASSLAGGAPQETQYF

D gene: -
clone size: few
V gene: TRBV20-1
J gene: TRBJ2-2
CDR3 DNA: TGCAGTGCTAGAGATGGGTCTGGATTCTTCACCGGGGAGCTGTTTTTT
CDR3 protein: CSARDGSGFFTGELFF

D gene: TRBD1
clone size: few
V gene: TRBV5-1
J gene: TRBJ1-2
CDR3 DNA: TGCGCCAGCAGTTCTGGTCGGACAGGGCCTGGCTACACCTTC
CDR3 protein: CASSSGRTGPGYTF

D gene: -
clone size: few
V gene: TRBV6-2/TRBV6-3
J gene: TRBJ2-2
CDR3 DNA: TGTGCCAGCAGTTACTATGGGGCTGGCGGGGAGCTGTTTTTT
CDR3 protein: CASSYYGAGGELFF

D gene: -
clone size: few
V gene: TRBV7-2
J gene: TRBJ2-1
CDR3 DNA: TGTGCCAGCAGCTTAATTGCTCTTACCTACAATGAGCAGTTCTTC
CDR3 protein: CASSLIALTYNEQFF

D gene: -
clone size: few
V gene: TRBV5-1
J gene: TRBJ2-3
CDR3 DNA: TGCGCCAGCAGCCTGGATATTAGTACAGATACGCAGTATTTT
CDR3 protein: CASSLDISTDTQYF

D gene: -
clone size: few
V gene: TRBV7-2
J gene: TRBJ1-4
CDR3 DNA: TGTGCCAGCAGCCCTGGACAGCGTCGGGAAAAACTGTTTTTT
CDR3 protein: CASSPGQRREKLFF

D gene: TRBD2
clone size: -
V gene: TRBV12-3/TRBV12-4
J gene: TRBJ2-2
CDR3 DNA: TGTGCCAGCAGTTCCGGGACTAGGTGGTCCGGGGAGCTGTTTTTT
CDR3 protein: CASSSGTRWSGELFF

D gene: TRBD1
clone size: -
V gene: TRBV5-1
J gene: TRBJ1-6
CDR3 DNA: TGCGCCAGCAGCTTGGGGGAAAACAGGGGTTTTAATTCACCCCTCCACTTT
CDR3 protein: CASSLGENRGFNSPLHF

D gene: -
clone size: -
V gene: TRBV6-6
J gene: TRBJ1-2
CDR3 DNA: TGTGCCAGCAGCATCAGGGGACTCAACTATGGCTACACCTTC
CDR3 protein: CASSIRGLNYGYTF

D gene: TRBD1
clone size: few
V gene: TRBV5-1
J gene: TRBJ1-2
CDR3 DNA: TGCGCCAGCAGCTCGCGTATATCCGGGACAGGATATGGCTACACCTTC
CDR3 protein: CASSSRISGTGYGYTF

D gene: -
clone size: many
V gene: TRBV9
J gene: TRBJ2-3
CDR3 DNA: TGTGCCAGCAGCGGGGAGCCCTCAGGGCATACGCAGTATTTT
CDR3 protein: CASSGEPSGHTQYF

D gene: TRBD1
clone size: few
V gene: TRBV7-2
J gene: TRBJ1-2
CDR3 DNA: TGTGCCAGCAGCACCTATGACAGGGGGCTTACCTATGGCTACACCTTC
CDR3 protein: CASSTYDRGLTYGYTF

D gene: TRBD2
clone size: -
V gene: TRBV20-1
J gene: TRBJ2-3
CDR3 DNA: TGCAGTGCTAGCGTAGCGGGGACAGATACGCAGTATTTT
CDR3 protein: CSASVAGTDTQYF

D gene: -
clone size: few
V gene: TRBV14
J gene: TRBJ1-6
CDR3 DNA: TGTGCCAGCAGCCAAGAACAGTTTAATTCACCCCTCCACTTT
CDR3 protein: CASSQEQFNSPLHF

D gene: -
clone size: many
V gene: TRBV10-3
J gene: TRBJ2-7
CDR3 DNA: TGTGCCATCAGTGAGTCGGCCCGGGAACAGTACTTC
CDR3 protein: CAISESAREQYF